These 8 T cell receptor beta chains share one sample of origin, sequenced in a study of identical twins. TCRdb analysed the 5' RACE reads with MiXCR anew, one entry per CDR3 protein. The repertoire includes hundreds of thousands of distinct CDR3 sequences, over 15% of them detected once, and 13% sits in the top ten. These same data were also listed under a study on T cells expressing NK-cell markers.

The material sequenced was PBMCs. The source of these receptors is a young woman in good health.

This clonotype has just one count. J is TRBJ2-7 and V is TRBV20-1; possible D gene TRBD2, 6 bases. With 6 bases removed from V and 2 bases from J, the gap between germline ends came to 11 bases. Germline V CDR1 and CDR2: DFQATT, SNEGSKA (reference sequence). The CDR3 is 12 residues long. CDR3 DNA: TGCAGTGCGGTGGCGGGACCCTACGAGCAGTACTTC. It encodes CSAVAGPYEQYF.

The chain couples TRBV6-1 to TRBJ2-1, with TRBD2 as a possible D gene (6 bases). The germline gives CDR1 MNHNS, CDR2 SASEGT. Trimming stripped 5 bases from V and 8 bases from J, with 13 bases between. The CDR3 extends over 13 amino acids. The DNA for the CDR3 is TGTGCCAGCAGTCGGGACTCCTCGGATGAGCAGTTCTTC. It specifies CASSRDSSDEQFF.

V gene TRBV11-2 combines with J gene TRBJ2-1, with 7 nucleotides matching TRBD2. Germline CDR1 SGHAT, CDR2 FQNNGV. V dropped 5 bases and J dropped 9; count of bases not matched to a gene: 4. This CDR3 is built from 12 residues. The CDR3 nucleotides are TGTGCCAGCAGCGTTCGGGAGGCTGAGCAGTTCTTC. Its protein is CASSVREAEQFF.

This chain uses TRBV21-1 with TRBJ2-3; the table's TRBD2 call for D was not verified on the DNA. TRBV21-1 is a recognized pseudogene. The CDR3 length is 17 residues. Written as DNA, the CDR3 is TGTGCCAGCAGCAAAGAGTGGGCGGGAGCTAGGACAGATACGCAGTATTTT. Its translation: CASSKEWAGARTDTQYF.

The chain combines TRBV6-5 with TRBJ2-7; D remains ambiguous. The CDR3 covers 15 residues. V shed 2 bases and J shed 3 bases, with 14 bases lying between them. Germline V gene data show CDR1 as MNHEY and CDR2 as SVGAGI. CDR3 amino acids: CASSYRSARIYEQYF. In DNA, the CDR3 is TGTGCCAGCAGTTACAGGTCGGCGCGGATCTACGAGCAGTACTTC.

Points on this clonotype: A much larger clone lies a single base off, so this may be a read error. V usage is TRBV6-1 and J usage is TRBJ2-3; TRBD1 is a possible D gene (5 bases). Germline CDR1 MNHNS, CDR2 SASEGT. Trimming took off 3 bases at V and 4 bases at J, with 14 bases between the two ends. The length of the CDR3 is 15 residues. The CDR3 protein is CASSDSTDSADTQYF. The CDR3 DNA is TGTGCCAGCAGTGATTCCACAGACAGCGCAGATACGCAGTATTTT.

This clonotype has only a few counts. CDR3 amino acids: CAISEGVAYEQYF. The DNA of the CDR3 is TGTGCCATCAGTGAGGGAGTAGCGTACGAGCAGTACTTC. This chain connects TRBV10-3 to TRBJ2-7, with D maybe TRBD2 (5 bases). V was cut by 2 bases and J by 4 bases, with 9 bases left in between. This CDR3 spans 13 amino acids. Germline CDR1 and CDR2: ENHRY and SYGVKD.

This clonotype was observed a handful of times. J is TRBJ2-3 and V is TRBV6-1, with D perhaps matching TRBD1 or TRBD2 (5 bases each). CDR1 MNHNS and CDR2 SASEGT come from the germline V gene. V gave up 7 bases and J gave up 1 base, with 12 bases separating them. This CDR3 has 14 residues. The CDR3 protein is CASKRVGGTDTQYF. The CDR3 region has the DNA TGTGCCAGCAAAAGGGTGGGGGGCACAGATACGCAGTATTTT.